Listed below are T cell receptor beta chains from one sample, sequenced in a study of T cell responses to AZD1222 COVID-19 vaccine. Sequencing used immunoSEQ multiplex PCR; TCRdb keeps in-frame clones, though not all of them. The profile shows fewer than 85,000 clones, roughly nine tenths of them singletons. The sample in question was peripheral blood, obtained on day 0 of AZD1222 vaccination. The receptors come from an adult in good health. Both conserved end residues are part of each CDR3.

v_call cdr3_aa
TRBV12-3/TRBV12-4 CASSLTGSRTF
TRBV9 CARKGLPNTEAFF
TRBV9 CASSVAGTKGADTQYF
TRBV19 CASSEGPGVSTDTQYF
TRBV5-4 CASSQDGSNQPQHF
TRBV12-3/TRBV12-4 CASSFRLDQPQHF
TRBV11-3 CASSSQDNTGKLFF
TRBV2 CASRLFNEQFF
TRBV21-1 CASSKMVCSYTEAFF
TRBV6-5 CASSPRGERERFF
TRBV4-2 CASSQAGGNTIYF
TRBV7-2 CASSTRTGLDVGEAFF